Listed below are T cell receptor beta chains from one sample, sequenced in a study of blood T cell repertoires in COVID-19. The protocol was immunoSEQ multiplex PCR, while the TCRdb copy is restricted to in-frame clones and leaves out a portion. Of tens of thousands of clones listed, around nine tenths are singletons. The sequenced material came from peripheral blood. The receptors stem from a man older than 75 with acute or convalescent COVID-19. Both conserved end residues are part of each CDR3. Each record gives: J gene, D gene, V gene, CDR3 protein. D genes are given only for firm matches.

TRBJ2-1 | - | TRBV3-1/TRBV3-2 | CASSHPDGGLYEQFF
TRBJ2-7 | TRBD2 | TRBV7-8 | CASSPLIAGGPYEQYF
TRBJ2-3 | TRBD2 | TRBV5-1 | CASSSGGASTDTQYF
TRBJ2-1 | - | TRBV7-8 | CASSLVETTYEQFF
TRBJ1-3 | - | TRBV9 | CASSTAAGGSGNTIYF
TRBJ1-1 | TRBD1 | TRBV19 | CASSSPGTGKGTEAFF
TRBJ2-3 | - | TRBV6-1 | CASSALTRRSTDTQYF
TRBJ1-2 | - | TRBV19 | CASSNPRVGGYTF
TRBJ2-5 | TRBD1 | TRBV28 | CASSFRDRGPIQETQYF
TRBJ2-5 | TRBD1 | TRBV9 | CASSPRAGQGASETQYF
TRBJ2-5 | - | TRBV11-2 | CASSPGFQETQYF
TRBJ2-5 | - | TRBV5-1 | CASSLGPGEETQYF
TRBJ2-5 | - | TRBV7-9 | CASSPTPGHIVRETQYF
TRBJ2-2 | - | TRBV27 | CASSREWAGRNTGELFF
TRBJ2-1 | TRBD1 | TRBV7-7 | CASSFTPTGFGEQFF
TRBJ1-2 | - | TRBV3-1/TRBV3-2 | CASSQDPGREDYGYTF
TRBJ1-4 | TRBD1 | TRBV5-1 | CASRSQGRANEKLFF
TRBJ1-3 | - | TRBV9 | CASSVSSTSGNTIYF
TRBJ2-5 | - | TRBV5-4 | CASSLQDSQETQYF
TRBJ2-3 | - | TRBV5-4 | CASSGGLLTDTQYF
TRBJ2-7 | - | TRBV18 | CASSQGPGGEQYF
TRBJ1-1 | TRBD1 | TRBV19 | CASSPSWDRGPDTEAFF
TRBJ2-1 | TRBD2 | TRBV11-3 | CASSFVLAGEVDYNEQFF
TRBJ2-1 | TRBD2 | TRBV5-1 | CASSYGGGAREQFF
TRBJ2-3 | TRBD2 | TRBV7-3 | CASSLGRSGGGYTDTQYF
TRBJ1-4 | TRBD1 | TRBV7-8 | CASSSTGTANEKLFF
TRBJ2-1 | TRBD2 | TRBV5-1 | CASSLAAGDPYNEQFF